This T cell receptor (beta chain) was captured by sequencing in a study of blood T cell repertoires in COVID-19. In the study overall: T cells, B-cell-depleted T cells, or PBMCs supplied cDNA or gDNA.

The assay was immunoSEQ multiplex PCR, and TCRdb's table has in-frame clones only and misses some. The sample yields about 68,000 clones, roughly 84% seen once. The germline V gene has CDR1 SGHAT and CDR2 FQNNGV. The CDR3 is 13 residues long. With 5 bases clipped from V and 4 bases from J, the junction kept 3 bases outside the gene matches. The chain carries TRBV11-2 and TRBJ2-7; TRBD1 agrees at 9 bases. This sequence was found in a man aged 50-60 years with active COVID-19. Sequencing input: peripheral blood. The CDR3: CASSVGQGYEQYF. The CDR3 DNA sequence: TGTGCCAGCAGCGTAGGACAGGGGTACGAGCAGTACTTC.